Many counts were recorded for the clone carrying this TCR beta chain. What it recognizes is unknown. This entry comes from a study of T cells after yellow fever vaccination. Overall study: Libraries from low-cell-number fractions were prepared with the SMART-Seq v4 Ultra Low Input RNA kit. Regarding the study as a whole: Reappearance after the booster was seen for most primary-vaccination clones, at around 95% CD4 and less than 90% CD8.

TCRdb re-analysed the 5' RACE reads in MiXCR, keeping a single row per CDR3 protein. There are some 320,000 distinct CDR3 sequences in the sample; approximately 4.5% occur only once, and 19% lies in the top ten. The V end lost 4 bases, the J end lost 3 bases, and 14 bases lay between the germline ends. This CDR3 is 14 amino acids long. Germline V gene data show CDR1 as SGHRS and CDR2 as YFSETQ. The chain couples TRBV5-1 to TRBJ2-7; D remains unclear. The source is a man younger than 30 who received the YFV17D yellow fever vaccine. Sequencing used PBMCs, obtained 15 days after the yellow fever booster vaccination. Here the CDR3 reads CASSPSGQNYEQYF. The CDR3 DNA reads as TGCGCCAGCAGCCCCTCCGGGCAGAACTACGAGCAGTACTTC.